These T cell receptor beta chains were read from a single sample in a study of T cells after yellow fever vaccination. TCRdb analysed the 5' RACE reads with MiXCR anew, one entry per CDR3 protein. The table includes hundreds of thousands of distinct CDR3 sequences, 10% to 15% detected once. The specimen comprised PBMCs, sampled on the day of the yellow fever booster vaccination. These receptors were taken from a young man who received the YFV17D yellow fever vaccine. Each CDR3 is given without its conserved first and last residue. The D gene is left open where the match is weak.

J | D | V | CDR3
TRBJ2-5 | TRBD2 | TRBV5-1 | ASRPGSGRTETQY
TRBJ2-7 | TRBD1 | TRBV18 | ASSPSAGTVTYEQY
TRBJ1-1 | - | TRBV18 | ASSQQGIGEAS
TRBJ2-3 | TRBD2 | TRBV20-1 | SARGLAGPSTDTQY
TRBJ2-1 | TRBD2 | TRBV11-2 | ASSRFGTSGPSSYNEQF
TRBJ2-3 | - | TRBV24-1 | ATSDDSHTQY
TRBJ2-7 | - | TRBV5-4 | ASSFVDVPPYSLTREQY
TRBJ2-5 | - | TRBV29-1 | SVGTRQIETQY
TRBJ2-5 | - | TRBV10-3 | AISESTSRETQY
TRBJ2-3 | TRBD1 | TRBV5-5 | ASSLEGQGSGTDTQY
TRBJ1-5 | - | TRBV20-1 | SARVQINSNQPQH
TRBJ1-4 | TRBD1 | TRBV5-1 | ASSAAGGDEKLF
TRBJ2-7 | - | TRBV5-1 | ASNWDLGYEQY
TRBJ2-2 | - | TRBV9 | ASTESWTLNTGELF
TRBJ2-2 | - | TRBV20-1 | SAPQIANTGELF
TRBJ2-1 | TRBD2 | TRBV20-1 | SAGTSGGNEQF
TRBJ1-4 | - | TRBV20-1 | SARGGTENEKLF
TRBJ1-1 | - | TRBV15 | ATTGPGQLNTEAF
TRBJ2-4 | - | TRBV6-2/TRBV6-3 | ASRGSGKNIQY
TRBJ1-1 | - | TRBV29-1 | SVGFTANTEAF
TRBJ2-3 | - | TRBV5-5 | ASTPGHSTDTQY
TRBJ2-6 | - | TRBV6-1 | ASSRTGSSGANVLT
TRBJ2-2 | TRBD2 | TRBV27 | ASSLGLAGVRVGGELF